Here is one TCR beta chain with its context. Its target is unknown. This entry belongs to a study of T cells in localized non-small cell lung cancer. General study points: Uninvolved adjacent lung had the highest recorded T cell clonality, with tumor below it. Because only a single region of the tumor was sequenced, heterogeneity remains possible. Median approximately 61 top-100 tumor clones were shared with paired adjacent lung.

This CDR3 has 16 amino acids. V dropped 8 bases and J dropped 6; count of bases not matched to a gene: 8. Germline assignment: CDR1 LNHDA and CDR2 SQIVND (reference sequence). Assay: immunoSEQ multiplex PCR; the TCRdb copy retains only in-frame clones and omits some. The table shows 3,000 to 3,500 clones, with about 29% occurring only once. The receptor was derived from a man between 40 and 70 years old with stage III lung adenocarcinoma. Sample: lung tumor tissue, taken before any cancer treatment. The V call is TRBV19, the J call TRBJ2-1; 15 nucleotides agree with TRBD2. The CDR3, as DNA: TGTGCCAGTGCACACTCGGGACTAGCGGGAGGCAATGAGCAGTTCTTC. Translation: CASAHSGLAGGNEQFF.